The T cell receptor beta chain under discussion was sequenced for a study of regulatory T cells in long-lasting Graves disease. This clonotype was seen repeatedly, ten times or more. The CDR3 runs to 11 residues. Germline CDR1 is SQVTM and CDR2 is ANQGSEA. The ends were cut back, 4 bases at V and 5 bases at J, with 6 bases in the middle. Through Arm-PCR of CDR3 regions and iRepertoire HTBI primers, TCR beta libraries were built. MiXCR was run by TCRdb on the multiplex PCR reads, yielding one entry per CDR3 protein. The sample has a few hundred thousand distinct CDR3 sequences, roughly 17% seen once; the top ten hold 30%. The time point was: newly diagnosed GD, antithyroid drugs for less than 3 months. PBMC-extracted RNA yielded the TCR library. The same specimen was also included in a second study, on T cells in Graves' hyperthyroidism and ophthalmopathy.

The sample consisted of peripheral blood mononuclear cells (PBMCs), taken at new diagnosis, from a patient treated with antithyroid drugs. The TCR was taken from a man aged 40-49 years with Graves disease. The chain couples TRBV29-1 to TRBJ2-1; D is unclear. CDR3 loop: CSVAKNNEQFF. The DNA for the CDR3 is TGCAGCGTTGCGAAGAACAATGAGCAGTTCTTC.